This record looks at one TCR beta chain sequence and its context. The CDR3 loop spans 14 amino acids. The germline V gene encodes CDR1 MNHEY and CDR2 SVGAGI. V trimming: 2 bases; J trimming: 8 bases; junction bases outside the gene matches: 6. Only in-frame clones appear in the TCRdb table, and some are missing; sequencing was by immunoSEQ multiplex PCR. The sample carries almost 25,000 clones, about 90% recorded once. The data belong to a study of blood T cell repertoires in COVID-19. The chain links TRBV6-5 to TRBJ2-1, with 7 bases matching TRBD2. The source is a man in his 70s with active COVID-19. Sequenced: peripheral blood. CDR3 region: CASSYGGGGHEQFF. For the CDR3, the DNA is TGTGCCAGCAGTTACGGAGGCGGGGGACATGAGCAGTTCTTC.